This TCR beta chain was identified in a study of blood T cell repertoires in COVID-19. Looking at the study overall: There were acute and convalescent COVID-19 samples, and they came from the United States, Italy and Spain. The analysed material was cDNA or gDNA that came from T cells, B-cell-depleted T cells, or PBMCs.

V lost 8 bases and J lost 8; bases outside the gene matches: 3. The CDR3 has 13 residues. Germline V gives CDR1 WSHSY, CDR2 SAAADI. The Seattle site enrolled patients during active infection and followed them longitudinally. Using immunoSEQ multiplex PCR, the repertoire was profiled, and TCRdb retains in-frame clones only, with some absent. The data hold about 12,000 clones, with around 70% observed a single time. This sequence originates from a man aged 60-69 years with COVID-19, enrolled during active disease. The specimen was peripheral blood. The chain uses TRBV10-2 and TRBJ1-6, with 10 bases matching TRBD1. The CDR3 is CASGGTGDSPLHF. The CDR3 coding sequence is TGCGCCAGCGGCGGGACAGGGGATTCACCCCTCCACTTT.